These 15 T cell receptor beta chains originate from one sample sequenced in a study of CXCR3-negative and CXCR3-positive naive CD8 T cells. Whole-study results and caveats: The study found more hydrophobic TRB CDR3s in CXCR3-positive naive cells than in CXCR3-negative naive cells.

No antigen has been assigned to these receptors. Libraries were UMI-labeled 5' RACE TRB cDNA. Each CDR3 protein gets one entry in TCRdb, which reprocessed the 5' RACE reads and gives no DNA. This table holds around 160,000 distinct CDR3 sequences. The sample comprised naive CXCR3+ CD8+ T cells from blood. Regarding subset: CD45RO-CCR7+CD27+CD95- naive CD8+ T cells expressing CXCR3 (TNR3+). These receptors all stem from a human donor in good health. Some clones in this sample may be carry-over from other donors' samples.

The chain is built from TRBV7-2 and TRBJ2-7; the TCRdb D gene call, TRBD2, has no DNA to confirm it. The germline V gene has CDR1 SGHTA and CDR2 FQGNSA. The CDR3 runs to 17 residues. The CDR3 here is CASSLPSDGPMSYEQYF. The full variable domain, with the rest looked up from reference TRBV7-2 and TRBJ2-7, is GAGVSQSPSNKVTEKGKDVELRCDPISGHTALYWYRQSLGQGLEFLIYFQGNSAPDKSGLPSDRFSAERTGGSVSTLTIQRTQQEDSAVYLCASSLPSDGPMSYEQYFGPGTRLTVT.

The CDR3 sequence is CASSLAEEYEQYF. The genes are TRBV7-6 and TRBJ2-7. Looked up from germline, CDR1 is SGHVS and CDR2 is FNYEAQ. The CDR3 consists of 13 residues. The full variable domain, its missing parts supplied by reference TRBV7-6 and TRBJ2-7, is GAGVSQSPRYKVTKRGQDVALRCDPISGHVSLYWYRQALGQGPEFLTYFNYEAQQDKSGLPNDRFSAERPEGSISTLTIQRTEQRDSAMYRCASSLAEEYEQYFGPGTRLTVT.

V is TRBV28 and J is TRBJ1-2; TCRdb picks TRBD1, but there is no DNA to check that call. The CDR3 is made up of 15 amino acids. The germline V gene has CDR1 MDHEN and CDR2 SYDVKM. The CDR3 here is CASRRRDSEYLGYTF.

The chain couples TRBV28 to TRBJ2-4. CDR3 length: 12 residues. Germline loops: CDR1 MDHEN, CDR2 SYDVKM. CDR3 amino acids: CASSFPVNIQYF.

The J gene is TRBJ1-2, the V gene TRBV27; TCRdb gives TRBD1 as the D gene, but with no DNA this cannot be confirmed. Germline lookup yields CDR1 MNHEY and CDR2 SMNVEV (reference sequence). CDR3 size: 14 residues. The CDR3 region is CASSLGQGTYGYTF.

J is TRBJ1-1 and V is TRBV13; TCRdb reports TRBD1, a call that lacks DNA to check it against. Germline V lookup: CDR1 PRHDT, CDR2 FYEKMQ (reference sequence). CDR3 length: 17 residues. The CDR3 region is CASSLGGTGGVNTEAFF.

The gene calls are TRBV7-2 and TRBJ1-2; the D call from TCRdb, TRBD1, cannot be confirmed without DNA. The length of the CDR3 is 14 residues. The germline gives CDR1 SGHTA, CDR2 FQGNSA. CDR3 sequence: CASSSPGANYGYTF. The whole variable domain, remainder taken from reference TRBV7-2 and TRBJ1-2, is GAGVSQSPSNKVTEKGKDVELRCDPISGHTALYWYRQSLGQGLEFLIYFQGNSAPDKSGLPSDRFSAERTGGSVSTLTIQRTQQEDSAVYLCASSSPGANYGYTFGSGTRLTVV.

The rearrangement links TRBV28 to TRBJ2-1; TCRdb names TRBD1, which stays unverified in the absence of DNA. Germline CDR1 is MDHEN and CDR2 is SYDVKM. This CDR3 has 15 amino acids. The CDR3 loop is CASSSSSTGNNEQFF. Full variable domain (remainder filled in from reference TRBV28 and TRBJ2-1): DVKVTQSSRYLVKRTGEKVFLECVQDMDHENMFWYRQDPGLGLRLIYFSYDVKMKEKGDIPEGYSVSREKKERFSLILESASTNQTSMYLCASSSSSTGNNEQFFGPGTRLTVL.

V and J are TRBV7-8 and TRBJ2-5; absent DNA, TCRdb's TRBD1 call cannot be checked. The CDR3 is 17 amino acids. Germline loops: CDR1 SGHVS, CDR2 FQNEAQ. This chain's CDR3 is CASSLEQGVMGWETQYF. Together with reference TRBV7-8 and TRBJ2-5, the CDR3 gives the full variable domain: GAGVSQSPRYKVAKRGQDVALRCDPISGHVSLFWYQQALGQGPEFLTYFQNEAQLDKSGLPSDRFFAERPEGSVSTLKIQRTQQEDSAVYLCASSLEQGVMGWETQYFGPGTRLLVL.

The rearrangement joins TRBV5-5 to TRBJ2-1; there is no DNA to check the TCRdb D call of TRBD2. Germline V CDR1 and CDR2: SGHKS, YYEKEE (reference sequence). This CDR3 is 14 amino acids long. CDR3 residues: CASSLGGGYNEQFF.

The chain combines TRBV29-1 with TRBJ2-1; TCRdb's assignment of TRBD1 cannot be checked, as there is no DNA. Germline V gives CDR1 SQVTM, CDR2 ANQGSEA. CDR3 length equals 13 residues. CDR3 sequence: CSVGTNLYNEQFF.

The CDR3 here is CASSLSEDGYTEAFF. The rearrangement uses TRBV6-5 and TRBJ1-1; with no DNA, the TCRdb D assignment of TRBD1 cannot be verified. CDR3 size: 15 residues. Germline V gene sequence: CDR1 MNHEY, CDR2 SVGAGI.

This chain joins TRBV2 and TRBJ2-3. Germline CDR1 SNHLY, CDR2 FYNNEI. CDR3 size: 14 residues. Here the CDR3 reads CASSDQPSTDTQYF.

This chain uses TRBV7-9 with TRBJ1-2; lacking DNA, the TRBD1 call made by TCRdb goes unchecked. Per germline, CDR1 SEHNR and CDR2 FQNEAQ (reference sequence). This CDR3 spans 18 amino acids. The chain's CDR3 is CASSPKFPGDGANYGYTF.

This chain connects TRBV29-1 to TRBJ1-5; TCRdb returns TRBD1, unconfirmable since there is no DNA. The CDR3 loop spans 12 amino acids. Germline V lookup: CDR1 SQVTM, CDR2 ANQGSEA. The CDR3 sequence is CSGGQPEGPQHF.